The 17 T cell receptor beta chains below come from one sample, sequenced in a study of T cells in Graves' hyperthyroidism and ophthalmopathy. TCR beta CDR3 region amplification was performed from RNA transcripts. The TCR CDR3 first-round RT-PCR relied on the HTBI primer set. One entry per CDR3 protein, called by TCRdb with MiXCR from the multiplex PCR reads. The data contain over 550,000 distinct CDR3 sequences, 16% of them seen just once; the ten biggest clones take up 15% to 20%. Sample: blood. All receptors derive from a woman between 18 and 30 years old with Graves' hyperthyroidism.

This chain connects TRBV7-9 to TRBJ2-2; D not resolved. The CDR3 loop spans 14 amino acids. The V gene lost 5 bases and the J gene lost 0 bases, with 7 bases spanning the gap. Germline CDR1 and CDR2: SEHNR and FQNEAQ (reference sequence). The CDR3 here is CASSPPANTGELFF. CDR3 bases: TGTGCCAGCAGCCCGCCAGCGAACACCGGGGAGCTGTTTTTT. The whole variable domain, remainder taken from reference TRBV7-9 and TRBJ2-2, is DTGVSQNPRHKITKRGQNVTFRCDPISEHNRLYWYRQTLGQGPEFLTYFQNEAQLEKSRLLSDRFSAERPKGSFSTLEIQRTEQGDSAMYLCASSPPANTGELFFGEGSRLTVL.

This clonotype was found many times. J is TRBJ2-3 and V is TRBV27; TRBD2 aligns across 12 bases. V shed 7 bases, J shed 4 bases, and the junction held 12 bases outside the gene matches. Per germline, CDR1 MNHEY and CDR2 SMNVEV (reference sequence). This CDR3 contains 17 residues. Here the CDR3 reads CASKRLAGVGGADTQYF. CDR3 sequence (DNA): TGTGCCAGCAAACGACTAGCGGGAGTCGGGGGCGCAGATACGCAGTATTTT.

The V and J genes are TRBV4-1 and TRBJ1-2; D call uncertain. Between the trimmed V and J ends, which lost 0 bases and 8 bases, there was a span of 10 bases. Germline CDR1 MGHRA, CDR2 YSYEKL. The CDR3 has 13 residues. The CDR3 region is CASSQDLGLGYTF. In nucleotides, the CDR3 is TGCGCCAGCAGCCAAGATTTGGGGTTGGGCTACACCTTC.

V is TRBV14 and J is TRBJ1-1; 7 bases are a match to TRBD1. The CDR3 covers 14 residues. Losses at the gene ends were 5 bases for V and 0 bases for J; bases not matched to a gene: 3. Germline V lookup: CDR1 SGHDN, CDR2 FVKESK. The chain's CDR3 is CASSKGQMNTEAFF. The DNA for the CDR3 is TGTGCCAGCAGCAAGGGACAGATGAACACTGAAGCTTTCTTT.

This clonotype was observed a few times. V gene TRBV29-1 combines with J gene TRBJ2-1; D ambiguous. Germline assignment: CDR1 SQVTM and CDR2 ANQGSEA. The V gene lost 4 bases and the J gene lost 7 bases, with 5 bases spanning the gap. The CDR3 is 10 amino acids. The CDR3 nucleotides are TGCAGCGTTGGGGGAAATGAGCAGTTCTTC. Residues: CSVGGNEQFF.

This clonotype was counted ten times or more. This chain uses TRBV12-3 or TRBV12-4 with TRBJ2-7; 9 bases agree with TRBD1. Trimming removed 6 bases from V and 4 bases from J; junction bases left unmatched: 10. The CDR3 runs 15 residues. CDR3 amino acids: CASRGVRDRAYEQYF. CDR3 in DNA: TGTGCCAGCAGGGGAGTCCGGGACAGGGCTTACGAGCAGTACTTC.

The CDR3 sequence: CASSVTGVNSPLHF. CDR3 in DNA: TGTGCCAGCAGCGTTACAGGCGTTAATTCACCCCTCCACTTT. This chain joins TRBV9 and TRBJ1-6; possibly TRBD1 for D (5 bases). Germline V gene sequence: CDR1 SGDLS, CDR2 YYNGEE. This CDR3 is built from 14 residues. V dropped 2 bases and J dropped 6 bases, with 9 bases sitting between them.

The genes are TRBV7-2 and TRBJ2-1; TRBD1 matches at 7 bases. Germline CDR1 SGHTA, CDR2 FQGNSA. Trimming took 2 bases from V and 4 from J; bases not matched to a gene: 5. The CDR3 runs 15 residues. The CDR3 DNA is TGTGCCAGCAGCTTAAGTTGGGACAGATACAATGAGCAGTTCTTC. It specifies CASSLSWDRYNEQFF.

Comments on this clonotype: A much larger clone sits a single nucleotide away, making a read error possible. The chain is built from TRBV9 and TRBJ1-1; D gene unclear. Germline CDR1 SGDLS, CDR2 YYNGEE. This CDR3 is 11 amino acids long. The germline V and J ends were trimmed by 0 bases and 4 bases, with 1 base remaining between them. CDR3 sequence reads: CASSVVTEAFF. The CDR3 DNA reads TGTGCCAGCAGCGTAGTCACTGAAGCTTTCTTT.

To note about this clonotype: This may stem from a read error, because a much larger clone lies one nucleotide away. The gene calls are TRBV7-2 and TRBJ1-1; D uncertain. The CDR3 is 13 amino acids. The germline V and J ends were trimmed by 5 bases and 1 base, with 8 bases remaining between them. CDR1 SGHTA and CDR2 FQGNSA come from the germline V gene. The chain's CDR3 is CASSHTANTEAFF. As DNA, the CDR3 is TGTGCCAGCAGCCATACGGCGAACACTGAAGCTTTCTTT.

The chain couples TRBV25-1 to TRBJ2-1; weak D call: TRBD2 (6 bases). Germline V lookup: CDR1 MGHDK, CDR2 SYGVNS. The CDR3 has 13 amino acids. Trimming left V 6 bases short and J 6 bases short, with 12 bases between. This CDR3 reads CASSGSPPNEQFF. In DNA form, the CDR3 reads TGTGCCAGCAGCGGGAGTCCGCCCAATGAGCAGTTCTTC.

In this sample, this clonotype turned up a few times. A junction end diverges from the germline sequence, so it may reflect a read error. The CDR3 nucleotides read TGTGCCGGTAGTAGGGGACAGGGAGTGAATCAGCCCCAGCATTTT. Its translation is CAGSRGQGVNQPQHF. The chain carries TRBV19 and TRBJ1-5; 9 nucleotides line up with TRBD1. The CDR3 has 15 amino acids. Germline values: CDR1 LNHDA, CDR2 SQIVND (reference sequence).

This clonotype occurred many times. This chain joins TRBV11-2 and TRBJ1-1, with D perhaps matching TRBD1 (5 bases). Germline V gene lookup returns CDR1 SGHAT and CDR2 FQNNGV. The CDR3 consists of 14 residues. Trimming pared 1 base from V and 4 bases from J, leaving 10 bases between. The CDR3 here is CASSLGRGSTEAFF. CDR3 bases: TGTGCCAGCAGCTTAGGGAGGGGATCCACTGAAGCTTTCTTT.

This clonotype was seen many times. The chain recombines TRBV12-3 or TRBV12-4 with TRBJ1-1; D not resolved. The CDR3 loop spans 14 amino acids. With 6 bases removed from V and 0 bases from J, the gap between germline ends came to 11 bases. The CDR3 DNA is TGTGCCAGCAGCCCGGGGATTTTGAACACTGAAGCTTTCTTT. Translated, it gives CASSPGILNTEAFF.

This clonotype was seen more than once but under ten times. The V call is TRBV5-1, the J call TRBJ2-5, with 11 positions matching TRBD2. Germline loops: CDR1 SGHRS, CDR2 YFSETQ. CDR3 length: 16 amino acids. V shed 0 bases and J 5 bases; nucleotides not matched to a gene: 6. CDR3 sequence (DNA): TGCGCCAGCAGCTTGGAGGCTAGCGGGAGGTGGGAGACCCAGTACTTC. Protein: CASSLEASGRWETQYF.

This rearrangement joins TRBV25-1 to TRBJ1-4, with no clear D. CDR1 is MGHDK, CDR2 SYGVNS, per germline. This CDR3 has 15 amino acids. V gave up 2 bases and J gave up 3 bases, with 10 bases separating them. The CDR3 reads CASSEARISNEKLFF. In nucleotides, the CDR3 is TGTGCCAGCAGTGAAGCTAGAATCTCTAATGAAAAACTGTTTTTT.

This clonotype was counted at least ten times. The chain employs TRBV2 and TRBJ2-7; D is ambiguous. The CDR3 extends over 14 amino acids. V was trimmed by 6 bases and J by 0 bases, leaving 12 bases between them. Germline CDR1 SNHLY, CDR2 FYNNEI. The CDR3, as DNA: TGTGCCAGCAGCCCAGGTTACAGCTCCTACGAGCAGTACTTC. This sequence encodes CASSPGYSSYEQYF.